Listed below are T cell receptor beta chains from one sample, sequenced in a study of technical replicates of blood from several donors. Here immunoSEQ multiplex PCR was the method, and the copy in TCRdb shows in-frame clones only, minus some. The table lists under 20,000 clones, about 89% of them singletons. Sample: PBMCs. These receptors originate from a human donor in good health. CDR3s include the opening cysteine and the closing phenylalanine or tryptophan. A D gene is named only where the DNA matches it firmly. Only part of the rows carry a size: once, few, many, or a class if the clone is expanded.

V gene	D gene	clone size	J gene	CDR3 protein	CDR3 DNA
TRBV5-4	TRBD2	-	TRBJ2-1	CASSGSGTSGVVNEQFF	TGTGCCAGCAGCGGCTCCGGGACTAGCGGTGTTGTTAATGAGCAGTTCTTC
TRBV7-6	TRBD2	once	TRBJ2-1	CASSLSRMASGRAYEQFF	TGTGCCAGCAGCTTAAGCCGCATGGCGAGCGGGAGGGCCTATGAGCAGTTCTTC
TRBV6-5	TRBD2	-	TRBJ2-5	CASSSQGLAVGTQYF	TGTGCCAGCAGTTCCCAGGGACTAGCTGTGGGGACCCAGTACTTC
TRBV29-1	-	-	TRBJ1-1	CSVVPAGVGTEAFF	TGCAGCGTGGTGCCCGCAGGGGTGGGAACTGAAGCTTTCTTT
TRBV6-4	TRBD2	once	TRBJ2-3	CASSDSTAGGHTDTQYF	TGTGCCAGCAGTGACTCGACAGCGGGAGGACACACAGATACGCAGTATTTT
TRBV7-2	-	-	TRBJ2-3	CASSLVVTGSTDTQYF	TGTGCCAGCAGCTTAGTAGTGACGGGAAGCACAGATACGCAGTATTTT
TRBV21-1	-	-	TRBJ2-1	CASTLGTGGKNEQFF	TGTGCCAGCACCCTGGGGACAGGGGGTAAGAATGAGCAGTTCTTC
TRBV5-1	-	-	TRBJ2-1	CASSLGHTGTNEQFF	TGCGCCAGCAGCCTCGGGCATACAGGTACGAATGAGCAGTTCTTC
TRBV6-1	-	-	TRBJ2-7	CASSDPYEQYF	TGTGCCAGCAGTGATCCTTACGAGCAGTACTTC
TRBV29-1	TRBD2	-	TRBJ2-1	CSLSGAGGYGGEQFF	TGCAGCCTGAGTGGAGCGGGAGGGTACGGTGGTGAGCAGTTCTTC
TRBV7-8	TRBD1	once	TRBJ2-7	CASSFTGTGPYYEQYF	TGTGCCAGCAGCTTTACCGGGACAGGGCCGTACTACGAGCAGTACTTC
TRBV29-1	TRBD1	-	TRBJ1-2	CSVRRTGDSYGYTF	TGCAGCGTTCGCCGGACAGGTGATTCCTATGGCTACACCTTC
TRBV19	TRBD1	once	TRBJ2-5	CASSIAGTGGETQYF	TGTGCCAGTAGTATAGCAGGGACAGGTGGAGAGACCCAGTACTTC
TRBV5-1	-	-	TRBJ2-1	CATPGGSEQFF	TGCGCCACCCCTGGGGGGAGTGAGCAGTTCTTC
TRBV11-3	-	once	TRBJ1-4	CASRRSQGEELFF	TGTGCCAGCAGAAGATCCCAAGGGGAAGAACTGTTTTTT
TRBV7-9	-	few	TRBJ1-2	CASSLEGTRGGYTF	TGTGCCAGCAGCTTAGAAGGGACACGAGGGGGCTACACCTTC
TRBV19	-	-	TRBJ2-1	CASSVQGYNEQFF	TGTGCCAGTAGTGTCCAGGGTTACAATGAGCAGTTCTTC
TRBV6-6	TRBD1	-	TRBJ1-1	CASSTRQGNEAFF	TGTGCCAGCAGTACCCGACAGGGGAATGAAGCTTTCTTT
TRBV7-2	TRBD2	-	TRBJ2-1	CASSPSRLAGGLGGQFF	TGTGCCAGCAGCCCCTCCCGACTAGCGGGAGGGCTTGGGGGGCAGTTCTTC
TRBV11-3	TRBD2	once	TRBJ2-5	CASSLQGSGGETQYF	TGTGCCAGCAGCTTACAGGGTTCGGGAGGGGAGACCCAGTACTTC
TRBV5-1	-	-	TRBJ1-1	CASSLVGSDTEAFF	TGCGCCAGCAGCTTGGTCGGGAGCGACACTGAAGCTTTCTTT
TRBV7-8	-	few	TRBJ1-5	CASSLQDNQPQHF	TGTGCCAGCAGCTTACAGGACAATCAGCCCCAGCATTTT
TRBV30	TRBD2	-	TRBJ2-5	CAWRGASGSSQYF	TGTGCCTGGAGAGGGGCTAGCGGGAGCTCCCAGTACTTC
TRBV7-6	-	few	TRBJ1-3	CASSMTVGNTIYF	TGTGCCAGCAGCATGACAGTCGGAAACACCATATATTTT
TRBV7-8	TRBD1	-	TRBJ2-7	CASSPGQGTGEQYF	TGTGCCAGCAGCCCGGGACAGGGGACGGGCGAGCAGTACTTC
TRBV18	-	-	TRBJ2-7	CASSRQESEQYF	TGTGCCAGCTCACGGCAGGAAAGCGAGCAGTACTTC
TRBV5-1	TRBD1	-	TRBJ1-2	CASSGDRGHGYTF	TGCGCCAGCAGCGGTGACAGGGGCCATGGCTACACCTTC
TRBV4-2	TRBD1	-	TRBJ2-1	CASSQALGTGPYNEQFF	TGTGCCAGCAGCCAAGCATTAGGGACAGGGCCCTACAATGAGCAGTTCTTC
TRBV11-3	TRBD2	-	TRBJ2-3	CASSPGLGITDTQYF	TGTGCCAGCAGCCCCGGACTAGGGATCACAGATACGCAGTATTTT